These 4 T cell receptor beta chains originate from one sample sequenced in a study of Ad26.COV2.S vaccination and SARS-CoV-2 variants. Stated treatment: roughly 20 received Ad26.COV2.S at low or high dose, single or two shots; 5 received placebo; per-sample allocation not given. Sampling occurred on day 63 after the first vaccine or placebo injection. The table came from immunoSEQ multiplex PCR; TCRdb's copy has only in-frame clones and leaves some out. The sample includes around 350,000 clones, 85% of them seen just once. The input for sequencing was peripheral blood, taken in a trial of Ad26.COV2.S vaccine versus placebo. All receptors derive from a person between 18 and 60 years old who received the Ad26.COV2.S COVID-19 vaccine or a placebo.

V is TRBV19 and J is TRBJ2-1; unclear D gene. Germline V gene lookup returns CDR1 LNHDA and CDR2 SQIVND (reference sequence). The CDR3 consists of 16 residues. V was cut by 4 bases and J by 9 bases, with 22 bases left in between. The CDR3 DNA sequence: TGTGCCAGTAGTAAAACTACCCCTACGGCCCCGCCTGAGCAGTTCTTC. It yields the protein CASSKTTPTAPPEQFF.

This chain links TRBV3-1 (or the pseudogene TRBV3-2) with TRBJ2-7; D is tentatively TRBD1 or TRBD2 (5 bases each). Germline V CDR1 and CDR2: LGHDT, YNNKEL (reference sequence). There are 14 residues in the CDR3. The V gene lost 2 bases and the J gene lost 4 bases, with 12 bases spanning the gap. This CDR3 is CASSQNSGGYEQYF. DNA of the CDR3: TGTGCCAGCAGCCAAAACAGTGGGGGATACGAGCAGTACTTC.

With regard to this clone: This specimen includes other DNA sequences encoding the same CDR3. The V and J genes are TRBV27 and TRBJ2-2, with D possibly TRBD1 on 6 matching bases. Germline CDR1 is MNHEY and CDR2 is SMNVEV (reference sequence). The CDR3 runs 15 residues. V lost 6 bases, J lost 1 base, and 12 bases lay in between. The CDR3 sequence: CASSLRQVNTGELFF. In nucleotides, the CDR3 is TGTGCCAGCAGCCTCCGACAGGTGAACACCGGGGAGCTGTTTTTT.

The rearrangement joins TRBV7-2 to TRBJ2-1; D is ambiguous. The V end was cut by 3 bases, the J end by 4 bases, with 10 bases between. The CDR3 runs to 14 residues. The germline gives CDR1 SGHTA, CDR2 FQGNSA. The CDR3 DNA is TGTGCCAGCAGCTTTATGGGAACTTACAATGAGCAGTTCTTC. The encoded protein is CASSFMGTYNEQFF.